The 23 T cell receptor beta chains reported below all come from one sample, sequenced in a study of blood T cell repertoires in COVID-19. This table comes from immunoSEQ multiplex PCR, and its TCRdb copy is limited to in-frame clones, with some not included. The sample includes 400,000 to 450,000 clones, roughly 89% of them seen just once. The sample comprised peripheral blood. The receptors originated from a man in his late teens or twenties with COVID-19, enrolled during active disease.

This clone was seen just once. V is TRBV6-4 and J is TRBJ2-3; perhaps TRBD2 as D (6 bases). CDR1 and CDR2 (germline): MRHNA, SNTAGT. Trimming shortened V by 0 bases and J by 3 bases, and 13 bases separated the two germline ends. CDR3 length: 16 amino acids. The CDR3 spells CASSDSPLATTDTQYF. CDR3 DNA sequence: TGTGCCAGCAGTGACTCGCCACTAGCAACAACAGATACGCAGTATTTT.

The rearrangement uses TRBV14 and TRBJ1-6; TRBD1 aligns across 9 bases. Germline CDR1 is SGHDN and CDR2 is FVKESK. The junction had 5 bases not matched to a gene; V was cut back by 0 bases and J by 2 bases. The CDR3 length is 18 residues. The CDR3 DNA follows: TGTGCCAGCAGCCAAGAGGACAGGGGCTACACCTATAATTCACCCCTCCACTTT. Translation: CASSQEDRGYTYNSPLHF.

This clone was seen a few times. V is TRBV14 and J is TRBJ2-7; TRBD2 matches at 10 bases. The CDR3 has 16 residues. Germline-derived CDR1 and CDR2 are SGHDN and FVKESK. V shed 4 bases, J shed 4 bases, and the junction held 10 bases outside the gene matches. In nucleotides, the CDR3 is TGTGCCAGCAGCCGGAACCTAGCGGGAGAGCCTTACGAGCAGTACTTC. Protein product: CASSRNLAGEPYEQYF. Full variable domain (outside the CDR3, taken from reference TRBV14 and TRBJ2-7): EAGVTQFPSHSVIEKGQTVTLRCDPISGHDNLYWYRRVMGKEIKFLLHFVKESKQDESGMPNNRFLAERTGGTYSTLKVQPAELEDSGVYFCASSRNLAGEPYEQYFGPGTRLTVT.

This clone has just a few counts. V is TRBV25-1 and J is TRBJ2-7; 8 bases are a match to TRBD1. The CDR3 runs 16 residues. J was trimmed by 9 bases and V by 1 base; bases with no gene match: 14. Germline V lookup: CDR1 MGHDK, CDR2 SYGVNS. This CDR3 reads CASSESPGTGGNRQYF. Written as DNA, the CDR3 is TGTGCCAGCAGTGAATCTCCCGGGACAGGAGGTAATAGGCAGTACTTC.

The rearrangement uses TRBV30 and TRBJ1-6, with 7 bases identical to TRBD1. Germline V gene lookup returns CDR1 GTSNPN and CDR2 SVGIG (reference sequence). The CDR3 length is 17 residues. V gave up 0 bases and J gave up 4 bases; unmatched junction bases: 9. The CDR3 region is CAWSVPEDRRYNSPLHF. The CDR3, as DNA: TGTGCCTGGAGTGTACCCGAGGACAGGCGTTATAATTCACCCCTCCACTTT.

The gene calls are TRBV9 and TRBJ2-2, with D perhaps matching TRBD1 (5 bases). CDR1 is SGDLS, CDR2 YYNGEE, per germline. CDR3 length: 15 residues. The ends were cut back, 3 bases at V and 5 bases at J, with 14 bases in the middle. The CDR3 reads CASSAQDAGTGELFF. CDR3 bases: TGTGCCAGCAGCGCTCAAGACGCAGGGACCGGGGAGCTGTTTTTT.

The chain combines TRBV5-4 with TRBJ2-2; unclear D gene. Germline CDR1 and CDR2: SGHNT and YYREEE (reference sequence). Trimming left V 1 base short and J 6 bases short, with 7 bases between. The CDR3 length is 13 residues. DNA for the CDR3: TGTGCCAGCAGCTTGTCTGTTGCCGGGGAGCTGTTTTTT. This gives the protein CASSLSVAGELFF.

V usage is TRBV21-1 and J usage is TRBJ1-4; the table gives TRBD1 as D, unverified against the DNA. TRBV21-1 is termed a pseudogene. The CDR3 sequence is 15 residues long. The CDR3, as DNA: TGTGCCAGCAGCGCGCCGACAGGGATTAATGAAAAACTGTTTTTT. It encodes CASSAPTGINEKLFF.

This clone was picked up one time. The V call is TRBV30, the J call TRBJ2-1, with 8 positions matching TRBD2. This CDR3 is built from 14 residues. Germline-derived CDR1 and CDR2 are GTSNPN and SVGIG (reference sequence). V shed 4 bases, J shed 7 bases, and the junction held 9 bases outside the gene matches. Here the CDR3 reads CAWTGTSVLNEQFF. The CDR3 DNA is TGTGCCTGGACCGGGACTAGTGTCCTGAATGAGCAGTTCTTC.

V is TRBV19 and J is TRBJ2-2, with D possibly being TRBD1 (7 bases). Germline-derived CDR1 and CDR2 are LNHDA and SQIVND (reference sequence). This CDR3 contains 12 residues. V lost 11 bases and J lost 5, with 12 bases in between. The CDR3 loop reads CAGAGGTGELFF. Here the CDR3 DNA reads TGTGCCGGAGCAGGGGGGACCGGGGAGCTGTTTTTT. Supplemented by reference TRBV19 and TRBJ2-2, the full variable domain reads DGGITQSPKYLFRKEGQNVTLSCEQNLNHDAMYWYRQDPGQGLRLIYYSQIVNDFQKGDIAEGYSVSREKKESFPLTVTSAQKNPTAFYLCAGAGGTGELFFGEGSRLTVL.

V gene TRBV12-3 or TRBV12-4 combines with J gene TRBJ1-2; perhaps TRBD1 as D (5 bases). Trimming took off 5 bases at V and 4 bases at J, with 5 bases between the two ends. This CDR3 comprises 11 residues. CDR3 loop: CASSDSYGYTF. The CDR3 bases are TGTGCCAGCAGTGACAGCTATGGCTACACCTTC.

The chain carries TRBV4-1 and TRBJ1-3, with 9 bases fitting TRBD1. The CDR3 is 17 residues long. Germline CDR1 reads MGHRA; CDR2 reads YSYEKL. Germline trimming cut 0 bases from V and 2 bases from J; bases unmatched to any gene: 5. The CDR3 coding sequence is TGCGCCAGCAGCCAAGAAGGGACAGGGTTAACTGGAAACACCATATATTTT. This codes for CASSQEGTGLTGNTIYF.

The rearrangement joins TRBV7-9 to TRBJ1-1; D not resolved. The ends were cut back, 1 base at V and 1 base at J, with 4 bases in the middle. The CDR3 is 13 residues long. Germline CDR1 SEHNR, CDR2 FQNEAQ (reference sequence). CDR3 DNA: TGTGCCAGCAGCTTAGACTCGAACACTGAAGCTTTCTTT. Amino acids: CASSLDSNTEAFF.

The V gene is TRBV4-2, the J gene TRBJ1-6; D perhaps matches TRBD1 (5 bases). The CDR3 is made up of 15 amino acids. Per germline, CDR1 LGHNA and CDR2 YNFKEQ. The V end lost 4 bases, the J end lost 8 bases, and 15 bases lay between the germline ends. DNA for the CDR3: TGTGCCAGCAGCCGCGATTGGGGCTCGGATTCACCCCTCCACTTT. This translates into CASSRDWGSDSPLHF.

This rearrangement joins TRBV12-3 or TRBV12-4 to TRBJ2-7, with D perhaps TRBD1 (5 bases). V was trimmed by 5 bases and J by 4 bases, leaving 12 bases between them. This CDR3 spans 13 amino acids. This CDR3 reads CASSPRPGYEQYF. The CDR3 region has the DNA TGTGCCAGCAGTCCACGCCCAGGGTACGAGCAGTACTTC.

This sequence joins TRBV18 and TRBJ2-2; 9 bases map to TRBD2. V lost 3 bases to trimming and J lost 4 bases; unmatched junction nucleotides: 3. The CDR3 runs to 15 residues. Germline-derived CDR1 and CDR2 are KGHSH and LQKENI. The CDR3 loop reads CASSPLTSGTGELFF. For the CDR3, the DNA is TGTGCCAGCTCACCGTTGACTAGCGGCACCGGGGAGCTGTTTTTT.

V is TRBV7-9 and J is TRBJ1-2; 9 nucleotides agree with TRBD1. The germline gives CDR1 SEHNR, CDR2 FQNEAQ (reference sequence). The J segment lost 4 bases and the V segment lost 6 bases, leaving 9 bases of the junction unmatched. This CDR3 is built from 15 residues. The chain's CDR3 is CASSPTGGGSYGYTF. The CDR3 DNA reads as TGTGCCAGCAGTCCCACAGGGGGCGGTAGCTATGGCTACACCTTC.

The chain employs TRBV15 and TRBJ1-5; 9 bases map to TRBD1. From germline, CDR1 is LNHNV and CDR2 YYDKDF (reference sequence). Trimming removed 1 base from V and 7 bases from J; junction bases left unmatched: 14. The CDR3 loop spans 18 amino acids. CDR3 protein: CATSRVLGTGRVKQPQHF. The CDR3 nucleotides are TGTGCCACCAGCAGAGTTTTAGGGACAGGGAGGGTCAAGCAGCCCCAGCATTTT.

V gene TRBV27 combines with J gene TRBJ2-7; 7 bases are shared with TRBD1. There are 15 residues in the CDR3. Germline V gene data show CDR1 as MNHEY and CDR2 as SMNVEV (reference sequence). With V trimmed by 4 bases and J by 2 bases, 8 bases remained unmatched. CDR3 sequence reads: CASSSSPTGPYEQYF. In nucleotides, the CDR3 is TGTGCCAGCAGTTCATCTCCGACAGGGCCCTACGAGCAGTACTTC.

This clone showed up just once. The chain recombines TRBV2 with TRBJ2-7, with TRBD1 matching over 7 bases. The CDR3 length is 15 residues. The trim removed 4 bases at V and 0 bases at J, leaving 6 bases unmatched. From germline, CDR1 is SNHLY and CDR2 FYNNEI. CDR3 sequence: CASSGTGWSSYEQYF. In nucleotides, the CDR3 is TGTGCCAGCAGTGGGACAGGTTGGAGCTCCTACGAGCAGTACTTC.

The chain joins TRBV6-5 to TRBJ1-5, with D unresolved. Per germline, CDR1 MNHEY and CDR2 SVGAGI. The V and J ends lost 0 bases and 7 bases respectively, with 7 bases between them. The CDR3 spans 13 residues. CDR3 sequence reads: CASSYSSVQPQHF. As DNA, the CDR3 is TGTGCCAGCAGTTACTCGTCGGTGCAGCCCCAGCATTTT.

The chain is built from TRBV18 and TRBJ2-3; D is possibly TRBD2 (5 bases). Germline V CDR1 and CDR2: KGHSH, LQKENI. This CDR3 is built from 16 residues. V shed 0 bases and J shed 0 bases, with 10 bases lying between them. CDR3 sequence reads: CASSPPGRTSTDTQYF. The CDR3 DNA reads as TGTGCCAGCTCACCACCGGGCAGGACTAGCACAGATACGCAGTATTTT.

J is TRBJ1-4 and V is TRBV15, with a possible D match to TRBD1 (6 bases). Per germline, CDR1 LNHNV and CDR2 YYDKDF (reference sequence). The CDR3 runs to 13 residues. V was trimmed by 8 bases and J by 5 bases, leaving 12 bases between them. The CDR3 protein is CATAGDMNEKLFF. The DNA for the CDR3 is TGTGCCACCGCAGGGGACATGAATGAAAAACTGTTTTTT.